This T cell receptor (beta chain) is drawn from a study of Graves' ophthalmopathy and Graves' hyperthyroidism. Amplified material comprised TCR beta CDR3 regions derived from RNA transcripts. Second-round multiplex PCR followed a first-round RT-PCR using HTBI primers. MiXCR, applied by TCRdb to the multiplex PCR reads, yields one record per CDR3 protein. The sample consists of 400,000 to 500,000 distinct CDR3 sequences, 20% to 25% of them appearing once. At least ten counts were recorded for this clonotype. The CDR3 extends over 14 amino acids. CDR1 DFQATT and CDR2 SNEGSKA come from the germline V gene (reference sequence). The germline V and J ends were trimmed by 3 bases and 5 bases, with 17 bases remaining between them.

The chain has TRBV20-1 and TRBJ2-7; D may be TRBD1 (6 bases). Sequenced sample: peripheral blood. This TCR derives from a woman younger than 35 with stable Graves' hyperthyroidism. The CDR3 here is CSASKAVWGHEQYF. CDR3 bases: TGCAGTGCTAGTAAGGCCGTCTGGGGGCACGAGCAGTACTTC.